The 2 T cell receptor beta chains listed next were all sequenced from one sample in a study of blood T cell repertoires in COVID-19. Sequencing was performed with immunoSEQ multiplex PCR; in TCRdb, only in-frame clones are kept and a portion is missing. This table has 200,000 to 250,000 clones, around 86% appearing once. Sequencing was done on a sample of peripheral blood. All receptors come from a woman in her 30s who had recovered from COVID-19.

The CDR3 DNA sequence: TGCGCCAGCAGCTTTGGGACAGGGGGCGTTCAGCCCCAGCATTTT. Protein product: CASSFGTGGVQPQHF. The chain uses TRBV5-1 and TRBJ1-5; 12 nucleotides line up with TRBD1. CDR1 is SGHRS and CDR2 is YFSETQ in the germline V gene. J was trimmed by 6 bases and V by 2 bases; bases with no gene match: 3. The CDR3 sequence is 15 residues long. The entire variable domain, with the rest obtained from reference TRBV5-1 and TRBJ1-5, is as follows: KAGVTQTPRYLIKTRGQQVTLSCSPISGHRSVSWYQQTPGQGLQFLFEYFSETQRNKGNFPGRFSGRQFSNSRSEMNVSTLELGDSALYLCASSFGTGGVQPQHFGDGTRLSIL.

The genes are TRBV7-7 and TRBJ2-5; the match to TRBD2 covers 14 bases. The CDR3 runs to 16 residues. Germline V gives CDR1 SSHAT, CDR2 FNYEAQ (reference sequence). Losses at the gene ends were 5 bases for V and 2 bases for J; bases not matched to a gene: 4. CDR3 region: CASSPGLAGAQETQYF. In DNA, the CDR3 is TGTGCCAGCAGCCCGGGACTAGCGGGGGCACAAGAGACCCAGTACTTC.